The 17 T cell receptor beta chains presented below share a single source sample, sequenced in a study of control samples from healthy donors and cancer patients. Using immunoSEQ multiplex PCR, the repertoire was profiled, and TCRdb retains in-frame clones only, with some absent. The repertoire has some 120,000 clones, approximately 92% of them found once; the top ten carry around 1.1%. Input material: PBMCs. Every receptor here comes from a woman aged 45-65 years with colorectal cancer.

This chain links TRBV3-1 (or the pseudogene TRBV3-2) with TRBJ1-1; D not resolved. The V end lost 0 bases, the J end lost 3 bases, and 11 bases lay between the germline ends. This CDR3 comprises 15 residues. CDR1 LGHDT and CDR2 YNNKEL come from the germline V gene (reference sequence). The CDR3 loop is CASSQDPGDYTEAFF. The DNA for the CDR3 is TGTGCCAGCAGCCAAGATCCGGGTGATTACACTGAAGCTTTCTTT.

The rearrangement links TRBV11-2 to TRBJ2-7; a weak D match, TRBD2 (7 bases). V gave up 5 bases and J gave up 9 bases, with 32 bases separating them. The CDR3 has 18 residues. Germline V gene sequence: CDR1 SGHAT, CDR2 FQNNGV. CDR3 bases: TGTGCCAGCAGCCCGGTCCGCGCCCGAAGGGGGGGCAAGTTGGTGCAGTACTTC. Translated: CASSPVRARRGGKLVQYF.

V gene TRBV24-1 combines with J gene TRBJ2-1, with a tentative D call TRBD2 (5 bases). Trimming removed 2 bases at V and 8 bases at J, with 21 bases between. CDR3 length: 17 amino acids. CDR1 KGHDR and CDR2 SFDVKD come from the germline V gene. CDR3 loop: CATSDSRRLAGGDEQFF. The CDR3 nucleotides are TGTGCCACCAGTGATTCTCGGCGGCTAGCCGGAGGCGATGAGCAGTTCTTC.

There are a few counts of this clone. The chain uses TRBV11-1 and TRBJ1-6, with 7 bases lining up with TRBD1. V lost 5 bases and J lost 11; bases outside the gene matches: 9. The CDR3 loop spans 14 amino acids. In germline, CDR1 is SGHAT, CDR2 FQDESV (reference sequence). CDR3: CASSRDREGAPLHF. CDR3 in DNA: TGTGCCAGCAGCCGCGACAGGGAGGGTGCACCCCTCCACTTT.

The rearrangement uses TRBV21-1 and TRBJ1-3; the table assigns TRBD1, which was not confirmed against the DNA. TRBV21-1 is a listed pseudogene. The CDR3 is made up of 17 amino acids. The CDR3 is CASSKGRQPESGNTIYF. CDR3 in DNA: TGTGCCAGCAGCAAAGGGAGACAGCCGGAATCTGGAAACACCATATATTTT.

A word on this clone: The germline gene is not matched at one end of the junction; a read error may be the cause. V is TRBV7-7 and J is TRBJ2-3, with a weak D call TRBD1 (6 bases). The germline CDR1 and CDR2 sequences are SSHAT and FNYEAQ (reference sequence). This CDR3 region has 16 residues. In DNA form, the CDR3 reads TGTGCTAGCAGCTCGGACAGCCGGGCTGGGGCAGATACGCAGTATTTT. Translated: CASSSDSRAGADTQYF.

The J gene is TRBJ2-7, the V gene TRBV19, with TRBD2 as a possible D gene (5 bases). Per the germline V gene, CDR1 is LNHDA and CDR2 is SQIVND (reference sequence). The germline V and J ends were trimmed by 5 bases and 7 bases, with 15 bases remaining between them. CDR3 length: 13 amino acids. CDR3 amino acids: CASSDGVGWEQYF. The DNA of the CDR3 is TGTGCCAGTAGTGACGGGGTCGGATGGGAGCAGTACTTC.

This clone has more than one count but fewer than ten. The rearrangement links TRBV25-1 to TRBJ1-1; D perhaps matches TRBD1 (5 bases). Germline CDR1 MGHDK, CDR2 SYGVNS. Trimming took 2 bases from V and 11 from J, leaving 9 bases between them. The CDR3 has 11 amino acids. The CDR3 loop reads CASSEAREAFF. CDR3 DNA sequence: TGTGCCAGCAGTGAAGCCAGGGAGGCTTTCTTT.

The CDR3 here is CASSLYPRRTDTQYF. CDR3 DNA sequence: TGCGCCAGCAGCTTGTACCCCAGACGCACAGATACGCAGTATTTT. The gene calls are TRBV5-1 and TRBJ2-3; no clear D. The germline V and J ends were trimmed by 1 base and 1 base, with 10 bases remaining between them. Germline values: CDR1 SGHRS, CDR2 YFSETQ. This CDR3 is built from 15 residues.

The rearrangement links TRBV28 to TRBJ1-5, with unresolved D. Germline values: CDR1 MDHEN, CDR2 SYDVKM. Deletions cut 8 bases from V and 3 bases from J, with 17 bases between. The CDR3 runs 15 residues. The CDR3 DNA is TGTGCCAGCTCGCGCGTATCGGGGTACAATCAGCCCCAGCATTTT. It codes for CASSRVSGYNQPQHF. The full variable domain, completed using reference TRBV28 and TRBJ1-5, is DVKVTQSSRYLVKRTGEKVFLECVQDMDHENMFWYRQDPGLGLRLIYFSYDVKMKEKGDIPEGYSVSREKKERFSLILESASTNQTSMYLCASSRVSGYNQPQHFGDGTRLSIL.

The rearrangement uses TRBV7-3 and TRBJ2-7; D is tentatively TRBD1 or TRBD2 (5 bases each). Trimming stripped 3 bases from V and 0 bases from J, with 15 bases between. This CDR3 is built from 16 residues. Germline CDR1 reads SGHTA; CDR2 reads FQGTGA. The CDR3 protein is CASSFEGPATSYEQYF. CDR3 DNA: TGTGCCAGCAGCTTCGAGGGACCCGCTACCTCCTACGAGCAGTACTTC. The full variable domain, rest sourced from reference TRBV7-3 and TRBJ2-7, is GAGVSQTPSNKVTEKGKYVELRCDPISGHTALYWYRQSLGQGPEFLIYFQGTGAADDSGLPNDRFFAVRPEGSVSTLKIQRTERGDSAVYLCASSFEGPATSYEQYFGPGTRLTVT.

This clone has only one observation. V gene TRBV5-1 combines with J gene TRBJ2-3; TRBD2 aligns across 7 bases. Looked up from germline, CDR1 is SGHRS and CDR2 is YFSETQ. V lost 7 bases to trimming and J lost 3 bases; unmatched junction nucleotides: 8. The CDR3 has 14 residues. The CDR3, as DNA: TGCGCCAGCGCCGGGACGGGGGGAACAGATACGCAGTATTTT. Protein sequence: CASAGTGGTDTQYF.

The rearrangement links TRBV12-3 or TRBV12-4 to TRBJ2-5, with TRBD1 identical over 7 bases. This CDR3 has 13 amino acids. Trimming took 6 bases from V and 2 from J; bases not matched to a gene: 3. The CDR3 region has the DNA TGTGCCAGCAGAAGGGGACAGCAAGAGACCCAGTACTTC. It translates to CASRRGQQETQYF.

The V gene is TRBV5-1, the J gene TRBJ2-5; D perhaps matches TRBD1 (6 bases). Per germline, CDR1 SGHRS and CDR2 YFSETQ. The CDR3 is made up of 12 amino acids. V shed 4 bases and J shed 4 bases, with 8 bases lying between them. CDR3 DNA: TGCGCCAGCAGCCCAGGGGTAGAGACCCAGTACTTC. It is translated as CASSPGVETQYF.

The genes are TRBV10-3 and TRBJ2-2; TRBD1 might be the D (6 bases). Between the trimmed V and J ends, which lost 11 bases and 3 bases, there was a span of 13 bases. The germline V gene encodes CDR1 ENHRY and CDR2 SYGVKD. The CDR3 consists of 13 residues. DNA for the CDR3: TGTGCCTCCGTCAGGGGCGACACCGGGGAGCTGTTTTTT. Encoded protein: CASVRGDTGELFF.

The gene calls are TRBV28 and TRBJ1-5, with D tentatively TRBD1 (5 bases). V dropped 4 bases and J dropped 6 bases, with 7 bases sitting between them. Germline V gives CDR1 MDHEN, CDR2 SYDVKM. CDR3 size: 12 residues. In nucleotides, the CDR3 is TGTGCCAGCAGTTCTGGGGCTCAGCCCCAGCATTTT. The encoded protein is CASSSGAQPQHF.

The rearrangement joins TRBV28 to TRBJ1-2; TRBD1 aligns across 7 bases. From germline, CDR1 is MDHEN and CDR2 SYDVKM. The CDR3 runs to 15 residues. V dropped 3 bases and J dropped 2; count of bases not matched to a gene: 6. CDR3 sequence: CASSFSQTGNYGYTF. CDR3 DNA: TGTGCCAGCAGTTTTAGTCAGACAGGGAACTATGGCTACACCTTC.